The 5 T cell receptor beta chains presented below share a single source sample, sequenced in a study of T cells after yellow fever vaccination. MiXCR, applied by TCRdb to the 5' RACE reads, yields one record per CDR3 protein. Altogether about 58,000 distinct CDR3 sequences are present, around 7% being singletons, with the ten largest covering about 40%. The material sequenced was CD8+ T cells sorted from PBMCs, taken on the day of the first yellow fever vaccination. Every receptor here comes from a man aged 18 to 30 who received the YFV17D yellow fever vaccine.

The V and J genes are TRBV15 and TRBJ1-6, with a possible D match to TRBD1 (5 bases). Germline CDR1 reads LNHNV; CDR2 reads YYDKDF (reference sequence). The CDR3 length is 15 residues. Trimming removed 5 bases from V and 4 bases from J, with 12 bases in between. CDR3 sequence reads: CATSPRGGYNSPLHF. CDR3 sequence (DNA): TGTGCCACCAGCCCCCGCGGGGGTTATAATTCACCCCTCCACTTT.

CDR3 in amino acids: CASSKWGGVYNEQFF. The CDR3 nucleotides are TGTGCCAGCAGCAAATGGGGGGGCGTTTACAATGAGCAGTTCTTC. The V call is TRBV7-2, the J call TRBJ2-1; a possible D gene is TRBD2 (7 bases). V lost 5 bases and J 4 bases, leaving 15 bases between the germline ends. The germline V gene encodes CDR1 SGHTA and CDR2 FQGNSA. The CDR3 runs 15 residues. The variable domain in full, completed from reference TRBV7-2 and TRBJ2-1, reads GAGVSQSPSNKVTEKGKDVELRCDPISGHTALYWYRQSLGQGLEFLIYFQGNSAPDKSGLPSDRFSAERTGGSVSTLTIQRTQQEDSAVYLCASSKWGGVYNEQFFGPGTRLTVL.

Remarks on this clonotype: A much larger clone lies a single base off, so this may be a read error. This is likely a read error, given that the CDR3 carries no conserved phenylalanine or tryptophan at its end. The gene calls are TRBV12-3 or TRBV12-4 and TRBJ2-1; maybe TRBD2 (6 bases). Trimming pared 8 bases from V and 8 bases from J, leaving 7 bases between. The CDR3 has 10 amino acids. CDR3 bases: TGTGCCAGCGGGGGGTATGAGCAGTTCCTC. Its translation is CASGGYEQFL.

This clonotype was counted ten times or more. The chain uses TRBV12-3 or TRBV12-4 and TRBJ2-1, with D maybe TRBD2 (6 bases). CDR3 size: 14 residues. V was cut by 6 bases and J by 3 bases, with 12 bases left in between. CDR3 loop: CASSPDSGYNEQFF. CDR3 nucleotides: TGTGCCAGCAGCCCGGATAGCGGCTACAATGAGCAGTTCTTC.

This clonotype was observed many times. The chain is built from TRBV9 and TRBJ2-7, with D maybe TRBD1 (6 bases). The germline V and J ends were trimmed by 2 bases and 5 bases, with 11 bases remaining between them. Germline assignment: CDR1 SGDLS and CDR2 YYNGEE. CDR3 length: 13 amino acids. CDR3 protein: CASSVVPGDEQYF. The CDR3 DNA follows: TGTGCCAGCAGCGTCGTCCCAGGGGACGAGCAGTACTTC.